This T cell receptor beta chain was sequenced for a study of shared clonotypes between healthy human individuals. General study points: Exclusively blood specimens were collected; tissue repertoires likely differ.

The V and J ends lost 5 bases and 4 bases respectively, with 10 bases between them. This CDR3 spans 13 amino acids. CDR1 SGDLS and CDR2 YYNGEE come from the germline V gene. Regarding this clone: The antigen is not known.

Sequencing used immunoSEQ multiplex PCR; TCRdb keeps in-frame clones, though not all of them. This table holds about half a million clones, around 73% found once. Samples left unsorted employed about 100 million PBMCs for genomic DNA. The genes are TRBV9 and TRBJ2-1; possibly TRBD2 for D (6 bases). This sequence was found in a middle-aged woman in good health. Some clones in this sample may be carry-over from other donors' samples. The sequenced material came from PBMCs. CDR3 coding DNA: TGTGCCAGCAGTCTTAGCGGATACAATGAGCAGTTCTTC. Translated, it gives CASSLSGYNEQFF.